This T cell receptor (beta chain) was recorded in a study of T cell changes during pregnancy in multiple sclerosis. Profiling relied on immunoSEQ multiplex PCR, and the TCRdb table lists in-frame clones only, not all of them. The sample lists more than 15,000 clones, approximately 84% occurring once. CDR1 is MNHEY, CDR2 SMNVEV, per germline (reference sequence). J lost 0 bases, V lost 2 bases, and 1 base had no gene match. This CDR3 contains 14 residues. The TCR comes from a female donor in good health, enrolled as a control in a pregnancy study. The rearrangement uses TRBV27 and TRBJ2-7; the match to TRBD2 covers 7 bases. The sample consisted of CD8+ T cells from peripheral blood mononuclear cells, taken in the second trimester of pregnancy. The DNA of the CDR3 is TGTGCCAGCAGTTTAGCGGGGGACTCCTACGAGCAGTACTTC. Protein product: CASSLAGDSYEQYF.